A selection of T cell receptor beta chains follows, all from one sample in a study of blood T cells in healthy people across ages. TCRdb independently ran MiXCR on the 5' RACE reads; one entry per CDR3 protein. The repertoire holds about 1.4 million distinct CDR3 sequences, with approximately 59% as singletons. The sample taken for sequencing was blood. The receptors come from a man aged 18 to 30 in good health. Each CDR3 is given with its conserved first and last residue. D genes are given only for firm matches. Clone size is not always given. Where it is, it says once, few, many or a class for expanded clones.

j_gene	v_gene	abundance	d_gene	CDR3nt	CDR3aa
TRBJ2-2	TRBV3-1	.	.	TGTGCCAGCAGCCAACTACAGGGAACCGGGGAGCTGTTTTTT	CASSQLQGTGELFF
TRBJ2-7	TRBV20-1	once	.	TGCAGTGCTAGAGTGCGCCAGTACTACGAGCAGTACTTC	CSARVRQYYEQYF
TRBJ2-1	TRBV7-2	.	TRBD2	TGTGCCAGCAGCCTACCCCCAGCGGGAGGCGGTAATGAGCAGTTCTTC	CASSLPPAGGGNEQFF
TRBJ2-7	TRBV25-1	.	.	TGTGCCAGCCAAGGCTACGAGCAGTACTTC	CASQGYEQYF
TRBJ2-7	TRBV27	.	.	TGTGCCAGCAGTTTCACGCGGTTAGACTCCTACGAGCAGTACTTC	CASSFTRLDSYEQYF
TRBJ2-7	TRBV12-3/TRBV12-4	.	.	TGTGCCTCAGCTAAACGGCTCTACGAGCAGTACTTC	CASAKRLYEQYF
TRBJ2-3	TRBV29-1	few	TRBD2	TGCAGCGTTGAGGGGACTAGTCGTGTACCAGATACGCAGTATTTT	CSVEGTSRVPDTQYF
TRBJ2-1	TRBV9	.	TRBD2	TGTGCCAGCAGCGTCAGGACTAGCTCCTTGTTCTTC	CASSVRTSSLFF
TRBJ1-2	TRBV2	.	.	TGTGCCAGCAGTACAAGGTTATGGCAGGGGAGCGGCTACACCTTC	CASSTRLWQGSGYTF
TRBJ2-7	TRBV12-3/TRBV12-4	.	.	TGTGCCAGCAGTTTCCGGGACGGCCCCTACGAGCAGTACTTC	CASSFRDGPYEQYF
TRBJ1-6	TRBV15	.	.	TGTGCCACCAGCAGAGCCCCGTTATCACCCCTCCACTTT	CATSRAPLSPLHF
TRBJ2-5	TRBV28	once	.	TGTGCCAGCAGTTTATTAGTCACCATGCCGGTAACAGAGACCCAGTACTTC	CASSLLVTMPVTETQYF
TRBJ2-1	TRBV5-6	.	TRBD1	TGTGCCAGCAGCGGACGGACAGGTGTCTGGAATGAGCAGTTCTTC	CASSGRTGVWNEQFF
TRBJ2-1	TRBV20-1	.	TRBD2	TGCAGTGCTGGAGTTTTAGCGGGGGGGCCTGAGCAGTTCTTC	CSAGVLAGGPEQFF
TRBJ1-6	TRBV4-3	.	.	TGCACCAGCAGCCAAGAGGGGCAGCCAGATAATTCACCCCTCCACTTT	CTSSQEGQPDNSPLHF
TRBJ2-1	TRBV20-1	few	.	TGCAGTGGGGTTCACGGAAGCTCCTACAATGAGCAGTTCTTC	CSGVHGSSYNEQFF
TRBJ2-3	TRBV4-3	few	.	TGCGCCAGCAGCCAAGAGGGCGCAGATACGCAGTATTTT	CASSQEGADTQYF
TRBJ1-6	TRBV25-1	.	.	TGTGCCAGCAGTGAGTCGTCGAGGGTATCACCCCTCCACTTT	CASSESSRVSPLHF
TRBJ1-6	TRBV28	.	TRBD1	TGTGCCAGCAGTTTACCCCGGGACAGTCGGGGTTCACCCCTCCACTTT	CASSLPRDSRGSPLHF
TRBJ1-1	TRBV28	.	TRBD1	TGTGCCAGCAAGACAGGGGTCCAACTGAACACTGAAGCTTTCTTT	CASKTGVQLNTEAFF
TRBJ2-7	TRBV29-1	once	TRBD2	TGCAGCGCGCCCACGGGAGGGATCACCTACGAGCAGTACTTC	CSAPTGGITYEQYF
TRBJ2-7	TRBV7-2	few	.	TGTGCCAGCAGCTTACCCAAGTCAGTTAGTTTCTCCTACGAGCAGTACTTC	CASSLPKSVSFSYEQYF
TRBJ1-2	TRBV7-2	few	.	TGTGCCAGCACCGATAGCTGGGGGTTTAGGCGGGATTTAGGTGGCTACACCTTC	CASTDSWGFRRDLGGYTF
TRBJ2-5	TRBV4-2	.	TRBD2	TGTGCCAGCAGCCAAGATATAGGAGGGAGGGCCCGCTCCAATGAGCAGTACTTC	CASSQDIGGRARSNEQYF
TRBJ1-1	TRBV29-1	.	.	TGCAGCGTTGCTCGCCTGATGGACACTGAAGCTTTCTTT	CSVARLMDTEAFF
TRBJ2-3	TRBV25-1	.	TRBD1	TGTGCCAGCAGTCGGCCAGGGGGCGCATCGGTTTGGGATACGCAGTATTTT	CASSRPGGASVWDTQYF
TRBJ2-1	TRBV9	.	.	TGTGCCAGCAGCGTAGTTGGGGATGAGCAGTTCTTC	CASSVVGDEQFF
TRBJ2-3	TRBV4-3	.	.	TGCGCCAGCAGCCAAGATGGGGGTTTCACAGATACGCAGTATTTT	CASSQDGGFTDTQYF
TRBJ2-3	TRBV4-1	few	.	TGCGCCAGCAGCCTACGTACCTTATACGAGCAGTATTTT	CASSLRTLYEQYF
TRBJ2-2	TRBV2	.	.	TGTGCCAGCAATTGGTCCGGGGAGCTGTTTTTT	CASNWSGELFF
TRBJ2-3	TRBV20-1	few	.	TGCAGTGCTAGAGAGGTGACTACCCTATCGCAGTATTTT	CSAREVTTLSQYF
TRBJ1-1	TRBV15	.	.	TGTGCCACCAGCAGAGATCGGTCGAGGGACACTGAGGCTTTCTTT	CATSRDRSRDTEAFF
TRBJ2-7	TRBV20-1	.	TRBD1	TGCAGTGCTAGAGCCCCCCAGGGGGCCTCCTACGAGCAGTACTTC	CSARAPQGASYEQYF
TRBJ2-7	TRBV10-3	many	.	TGTGCCATCAGTGATAAGGGCTCCTACGAGCAGTACTTC	CAISDKGSYEQYF
TRBJ1-4	TRBV20-1	.	.	TGCAGTGCTAGAGATCGGAACCCTTGGAGGGAAAAACTGTTTTTT	CSARDRNPWREKLFF
TRBJ2-3	TRBV11-2	.	TRBD2	TGTGCCAGCAGGCCGACTAGCGGGGGCTCAGATACGCAGTATTTT	CASRPTSGGSDTQYF